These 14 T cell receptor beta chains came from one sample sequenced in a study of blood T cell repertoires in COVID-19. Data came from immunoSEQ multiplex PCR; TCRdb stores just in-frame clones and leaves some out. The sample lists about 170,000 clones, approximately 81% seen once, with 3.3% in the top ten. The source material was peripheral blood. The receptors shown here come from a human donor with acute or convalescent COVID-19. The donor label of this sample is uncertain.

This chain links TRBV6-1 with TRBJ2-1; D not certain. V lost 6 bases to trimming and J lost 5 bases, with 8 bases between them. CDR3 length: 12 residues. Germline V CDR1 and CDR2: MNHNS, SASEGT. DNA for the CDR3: TGTGCCAGCAGCCTACTCCACAATGAGCAGTTCTTC. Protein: CASSLLHNEQFF.

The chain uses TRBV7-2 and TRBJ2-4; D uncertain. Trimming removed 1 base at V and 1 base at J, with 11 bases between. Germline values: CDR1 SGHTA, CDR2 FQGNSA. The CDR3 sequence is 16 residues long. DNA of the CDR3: TGTGCCAGCAGCTTAGATGGTAGCTTGGCCAAAAACATTCAGTACTTC. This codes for CASSLDGSLAKNIQYF.

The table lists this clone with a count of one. This chain's CDR3 is CASSQRPGPDGYTF. Written as DNA, the CDR3 is TGCGCCAGCAGCCAACGGCCAGGGCCTGATGGCTACACCTTC. The rearrangement uses TRBV4-1 and TRBJ1-2, with D perhaps matching TRBD1 (5 bases). The germline gives CDR1 MGHRA, CDR2 YSYEKL. Deletions cut 2 bases from V and 6 bases from J, with 13 bases between. The CDR3 length is 14 residues.

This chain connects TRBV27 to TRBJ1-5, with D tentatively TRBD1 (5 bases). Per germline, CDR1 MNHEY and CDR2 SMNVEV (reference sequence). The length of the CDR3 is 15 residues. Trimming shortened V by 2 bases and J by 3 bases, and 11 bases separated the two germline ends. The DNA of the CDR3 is TGTGCCAGCAGTTTAGCGGGACCTTCCAATCAGCCCCAGCATTTT. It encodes CASSLAGPSNQPQHF.

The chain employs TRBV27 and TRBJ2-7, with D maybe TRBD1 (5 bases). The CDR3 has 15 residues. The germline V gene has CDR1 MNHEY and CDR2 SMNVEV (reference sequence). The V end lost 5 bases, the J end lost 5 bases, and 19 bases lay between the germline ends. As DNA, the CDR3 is TGTGCCAGCAGTCTCCGCTGGGTGGGGCGGAACGAGCAGTACTTC. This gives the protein CASSLRWVGRNEQYF.

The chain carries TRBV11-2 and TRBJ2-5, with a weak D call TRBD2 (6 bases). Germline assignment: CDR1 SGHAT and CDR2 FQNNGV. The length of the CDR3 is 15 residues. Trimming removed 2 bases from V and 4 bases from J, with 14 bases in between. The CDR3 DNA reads TGTGCCAGCAGCTTAAGGGCGGGGTGGGGAGAGACCCAGTACTTC. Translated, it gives CASSLRAGWGETQYF.

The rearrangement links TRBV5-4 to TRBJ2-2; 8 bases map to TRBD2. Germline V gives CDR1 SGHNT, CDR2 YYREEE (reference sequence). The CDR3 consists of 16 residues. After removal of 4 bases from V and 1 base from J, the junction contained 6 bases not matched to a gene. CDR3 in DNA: TGTGCCAGCAGCACGGGGGGGAAAGGGAACACCGGGGAGCTGTTTTTT. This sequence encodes CASSTGGKGNTGELFF.

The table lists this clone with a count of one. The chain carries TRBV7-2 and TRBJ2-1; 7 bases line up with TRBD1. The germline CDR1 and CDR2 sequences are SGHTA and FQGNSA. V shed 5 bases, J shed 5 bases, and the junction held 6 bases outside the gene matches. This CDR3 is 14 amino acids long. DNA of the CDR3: TGTGCCAGCAGCCCACAGGGGATTGACAATGAGCAGTTCTTC. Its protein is CASSPQGIDNEQFF.

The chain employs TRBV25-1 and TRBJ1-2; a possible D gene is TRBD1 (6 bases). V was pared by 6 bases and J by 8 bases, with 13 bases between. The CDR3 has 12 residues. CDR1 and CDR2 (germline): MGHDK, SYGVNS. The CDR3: CASSGQPTGYTF. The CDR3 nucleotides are TGTGCCAGCAGCGGACAGCCTACAGGCTACACCTTC.

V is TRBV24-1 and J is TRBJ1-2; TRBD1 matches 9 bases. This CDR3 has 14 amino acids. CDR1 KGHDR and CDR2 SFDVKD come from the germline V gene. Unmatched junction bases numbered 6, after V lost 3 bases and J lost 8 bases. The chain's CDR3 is CATSDRTGARGYTF. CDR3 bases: TGTGCCACCAGTGATCGGACAGGGGCGAGGGGCTACACCTTC.

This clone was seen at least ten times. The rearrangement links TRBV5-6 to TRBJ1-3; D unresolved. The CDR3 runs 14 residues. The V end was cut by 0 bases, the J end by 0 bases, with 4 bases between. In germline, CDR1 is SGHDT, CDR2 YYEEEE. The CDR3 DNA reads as TGTGCCAGCAGCTTGGGGCCCTCTGGAAACACCATATATTTT. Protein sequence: CASSLGPSGNTIYF.

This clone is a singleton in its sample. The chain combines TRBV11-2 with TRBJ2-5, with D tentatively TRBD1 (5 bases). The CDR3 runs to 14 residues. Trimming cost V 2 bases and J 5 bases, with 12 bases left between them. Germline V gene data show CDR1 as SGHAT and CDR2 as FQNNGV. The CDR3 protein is CASSLSQGSETQYF. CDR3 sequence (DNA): TGTGCCAGCAGCTTAAGTCAGGGATCGGAGACCCAGTACTTC.

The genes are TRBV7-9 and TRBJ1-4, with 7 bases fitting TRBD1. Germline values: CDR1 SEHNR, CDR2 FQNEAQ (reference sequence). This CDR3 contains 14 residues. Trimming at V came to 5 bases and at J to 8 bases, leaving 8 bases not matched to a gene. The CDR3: CASSHDRVGEKLFF. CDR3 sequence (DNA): TGTGCCAGCAGCCACGACAGGGTGGGGGAAAAACTGTTTTTT.

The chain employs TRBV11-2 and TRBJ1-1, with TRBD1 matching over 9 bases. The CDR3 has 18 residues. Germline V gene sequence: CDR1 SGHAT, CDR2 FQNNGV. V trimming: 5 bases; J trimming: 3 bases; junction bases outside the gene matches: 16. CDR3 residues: CASSLSNPQGAVYTEAFF. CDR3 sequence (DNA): TGTGCCAGCAGCCTTAGTAACCCACAGGGGGCGGTTTACACTGAAGCTTTCTTT.